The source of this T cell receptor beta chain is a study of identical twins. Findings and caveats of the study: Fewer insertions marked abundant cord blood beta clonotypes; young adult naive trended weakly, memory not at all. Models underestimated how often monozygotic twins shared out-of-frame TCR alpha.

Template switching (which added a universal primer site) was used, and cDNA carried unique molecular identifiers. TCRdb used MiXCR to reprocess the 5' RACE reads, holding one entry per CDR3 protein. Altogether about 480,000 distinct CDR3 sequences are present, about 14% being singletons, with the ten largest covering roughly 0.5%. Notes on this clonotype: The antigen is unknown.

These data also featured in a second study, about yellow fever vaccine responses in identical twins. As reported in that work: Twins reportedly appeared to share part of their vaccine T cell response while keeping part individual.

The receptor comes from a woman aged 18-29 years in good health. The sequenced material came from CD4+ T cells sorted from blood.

CDR3 loop: CASSPGVGGGSYNEQFF. The CDR3 nucleotides are TGTGCCAGCTCACCAGGCGTCGGGGGGGGCTCCTACAATGAGCAGTTCTTC. The V gene is TRBV18, the J gene TRBJ2-1; 8 nucleotides match TRBD2. This CDR3 region has 17 residues. Trimming took 2 bases from V and 0 from J; bases not matched to a gene: 6. Germline V lookup: CDR1 KGHSH, CDR2 LQKENI.